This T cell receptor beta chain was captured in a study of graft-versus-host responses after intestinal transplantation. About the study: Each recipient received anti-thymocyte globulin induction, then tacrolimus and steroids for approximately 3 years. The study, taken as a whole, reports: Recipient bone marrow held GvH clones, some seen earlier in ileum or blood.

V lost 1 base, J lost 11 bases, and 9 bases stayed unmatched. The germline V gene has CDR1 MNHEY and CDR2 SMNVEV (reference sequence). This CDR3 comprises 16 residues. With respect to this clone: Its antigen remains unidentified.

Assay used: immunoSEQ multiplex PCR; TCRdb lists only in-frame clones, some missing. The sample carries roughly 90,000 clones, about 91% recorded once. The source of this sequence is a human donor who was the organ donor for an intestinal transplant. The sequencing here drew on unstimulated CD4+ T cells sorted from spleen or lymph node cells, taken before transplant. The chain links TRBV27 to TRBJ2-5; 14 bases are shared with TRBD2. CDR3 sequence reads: CASSLFTGTSGRVQYF. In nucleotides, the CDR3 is TGTGCCAGCAGTTTATTCACCGGGACTAGCGGGAGAGTGCAGTACTTC.